Presented here are 29 T cell receptor beta chains from one specimen sequenced in a study of early T cells in non-severe SARS-CoV-2 infection (dated by TCRdb to 2020 to 2022). Library construction relied on 5' RACE. This sample was sequenced with a NextSeq 500. The raw public reads went through TCRdb reprocessing: fastp at Q25, MiXCR clone calling, in-frame beta chains kept. All rows with the same CDR3 protein become a single entry with the most common DNA and genes. The table for this sample lists roughly 69,000 distinct CDR3 sequences; roughly 9% of them were counted only once. The ten largest clonotypes hold roughly 13% of the sample. Sequences were derived from whole blood, sampled at baseline. All receptors derive from an adult who was a healthcare worker with PCR-confirmed SARS-CoV-2 infection or an uninfected control (not recorded which).

This clonotype showed up many times. The V and J genes are TRBV27 and TRBJ1-5; no firm D call. V was pared by 8 bases and J by 10 bases, with 6 bases between. The CDR3 spans 9 residues. Looked up from germline, CDR1 is MNHEY and CDR2 is SMNVEV (reference sequence). The CDR3 region is CASGAPQHF. In DNA form, the CDR3 reads TGTGCCAGCGGAGCTCCCCAGCATTTT.

Ten or more counts support this clonotype. V and J are TRBV11-2 and TRBJ2-7, with D possibly TRBD1 on 5 matching bases. This CDR3 contains 13 residues. Trimming removed 5 bases from V and 2 bases from J, with 10 bases in between. Germline V gives CDR1 SGHAT, CDR2 FQNNGV. CDR3 amino acids: CASSRTGAYEQYF. The CDR3 nucleotides are TGTGCCAGCAGCCGTACAGGAGCCTACGAGCAGTACTTC.

This clonotype occurred many times. J is TRBJ2-5 and V is TRBV11-2, with D perhaps assigned TRBD1 or TRBD2 (6 bases each). The V end lost 0 bases, the J end lost 5 bases, and 10 bases lay between the germline ends. This CDR3 is built from 14 residues. Per germline, CDR1 SGHAT and CDR2 FQNNGV. The CDR3: CASSLDRGRETQYF. The CDR3, as DNA: TGTGCCAGCAGCTTAGATCGGGGGCGCGAGACCCAGTACTTC.

This clonotype was seen more than once but under ten times. The rearrangement uses TRBV24-1 and TRBJ2-2; perhaps TRBD2 as D (5 bases). Germline V gives CDR1 KGHDR, CDR2 SFDVKD. The CDR3 spans 15 residues. Trimming shortened V by 5 bases and J by 2 bases, and 11 bases separated the two germline ends. The CDR3 DNA reads TGTGCCACCAGTGTAGGAGGACCTAACACCGGGGAGCTGTTTTTT. This gives the protein CATSVGGPNTGELFF.

This clonotype occurred a few times. The V call is TRBV18, the J call TRBJ2-7; 7 bases line up with TRBD1. Germline V gene data show CDR1 as KGHSH and CDR2 as LQKENI. Trimming removed 0 bases from V and 5 bases from J; junction bases left unmatched: 16. This CDR3 has 18 amino acids. CDR3 nucleotides: TGTGCCAGCTCACCACCCCCCAGGGGTAAGGGGGCGGGTGACGAGCAGTACTTC. It is translated as CASSPPPRGKGAGDEQYF.

This clonotype was seen only a few times. The chain has TRBV29-1 and TRBJ2-5; tentative D call: TRBD1 (5 bases). V gave up 7 bases and J gave up 5 bases, with 14 bases separating them. CDR1 is SQVTM, CDR2 ANQGSEA, per germline. CDR3 length: 12 residues. CDR3 loop: CSAARGSETQYF. The CDR3 coding sequence is TGCAGCGCGGCTAGGGGTTCGGAGACCCAGTACTTC.

This clonotype has a count of ten or more. The chain is built from TRBV7-8 and TRBJ2-1, with D perhaps matching TRBD1 (5 bases). This CDR3 has 14 amino acids. Germline V gene data show CDR1 as SGHVS and CDR2 as FQNEAQ. Trimming cost V 5 bases and J 6 bases, with 14 bases left between them. This CDR3 reads CASSALTRGNEQFF. The DNA for the CDR3 is TGTGCCAGCAGCGCCCTAACAAGGGGCAATGAGCAGTTCTTC.

This clonotype occurred a few times. The J gene is TRBJ2-5, the V gene TRBV3-1, with D possibly being TRBD1 (5 bases). V was shortened by 6 bases and J by 2 bases, with 10 bases between the two germline ends. Germline loops: CDR1 LGHDT, CDR2 YNNKEL (reference sequence). The CDR3 totals 13 residues. The CDR3 is CASRPDTQETQYF. The CDR3 DNA reads TGTGCCAGCAGACCGGACACGCAAGAGACCCAGTACTTC.

This clonotype was recorded a few times. The chain combines TRBV5-1 with TRBJ2-2; D remains ambiguous. V lost 0 bases and J 5 bases, leaving 8 bases between the germline ends. The CDR3 is 14 amino acids. Germline values: CDR1 SGHRS, CDR2 YFSETQ. The CDR3 DNA is TGCGCCAGCAGCTTGGTGGCTGCTACCGGGGAGCTGTTTTTT. This codes for CASSLVAATGELFF.

The chain carries TRBV20-1 and TRBJ1-2; 8 bases are a match to TRBD1. This CDR3 is built from 13 residues. The V gene's germline CDR1 is DFQATT and CDR2 SNEGSKA (reference sequence). V shed 6 bases and J 3 bases; nucleotides not matched to a gene: 6. This CDR3 is CSARTGLDYGYTF. CDR3 bases: TGCAGTGCCCGGACAGGGCTAGACTATGGCTACACCTTC.

This clonotype has a count of ten or more. V and J are TRBV7-9 and TRBJ1-5; 9 bases map to TRBD1. Germline CDR1 SEHNR, CDR2 FQNEAQ (reference sequence). J gave up 5 bases and V 3 bases, and 5 bases lay outside the gene matches. The length of the CDR3 is 15 residues. CDR3 loop: CASSLGQGGDQPQHF. In DNA form, the CDR3 reads TGTGCCAGCAGCTTGGGACAGGGTGGAGATCAGCCCCAGCATTTT.

This clonotype came up a few times. CDR3 region: CASSHGDYQPQHF. CDR3 nucleotides: TGTGCCAGCAGCCACGGAGACTATCAGCCCCAGCATTTT. The V gene is TRBV3-1, the J gene TRBJ1-5; D gene uncertain. This CDR3 comprises 13 residues. Between the trimmed V and J ends, which lost 3 bases and 5 bases, there was a span of 8 bases. From germline, CDR1 is LGHDT and CDR2 YNNKEL (reference sequence).

This clonotype was counted many times. The chain recombines TRBV7-3 with TRBJ2-3; perhaps TRBD2 as D (5 bases). CDR1 and CDR2 (germline): SGHTA, FQGTGA. V gave up 5 bases and J gave up 3 bases, with 15 bases separating them. The CDR3 loop spans 15 amino acids. CDR3 in DNA: TGTGCCAGCAGCCGAGGGTCATCTGATACAGATACGCAGTATTTT. It yields the protein CASSRGSSDTDTQYF.

The chain links TRBV18 to TRBJ2-5; possible D gene TRBD2, 5 bases. The CDR3 contains 15 residues. Trimming took off 1 base at V and 2 bases at J, with 11 bases between the two ends. Germline CDR1 KGHSH, CDR2 LQKENI. The CDR3 DNA sequence: TGTGCCAGCTCACCACTAAGCGGAGCTCAAGAGACCCAGTACTTC. Its protein is CASSPLSGAQETQYF. The whole variable domain, filled in from reference TRBV18 and TRBJ2-5, reads NAGVMQNPRHLVRRRGQEARLRCSPMKGHSHVYWYRQLPEEGLKFMVYLQKENIIDESGMPKERFSAEFPKEGPSILRIQQVVRGDSAAYFCASSPLSGAQETQYFGPGTRLLVL.

The chain has TRBV5-4 and TRBJ1-2, with a weak D call TRBD1 (5 bases). The CDR3 loop spans 12 amino acids. The germline gives CDR1 SGHNT, CDR2 YYREEE (reference sequence). V was cut by 4 bases and J by 13 bases, with 17 bases left in between. This chain's CDR3 is CASSLGDRGSTF. The CDR3 DNA reads as TGTGCCAGCAGCCTGGGAGATAGGGGAAGCACCTTC.

This clonotype was counted many times. The chain has TRBV6-2 or TRBV6-3 and TRBJ2-1; D is unresolved. The CDR3 is 11 residues long. Germline-derived CDR1 and CDR2 are MNHEY and SVGEGT. V lost 4 bases, J lost 9 bases, and 7 bases lay in between. For the CDR3, the DNA is TGTGCCAGCAGTTCTGGCGGTGAGCAGTTCTTC. As protein: CASSSGGEQFF.

This clonotype has at least ten counts. This chain connects TRBV7-8 to TRBJ2-2; possibly TRBD1 for D (7 bases). This CDR3 region has 15 residues. V was trimmed by 6 bases and J by 1 base, leaving 12 bases between them. In germline, CDR1 is SGHVS, CDR2 FQNEAQ. For the CDR3, the DNA is TGTGCCAGCAGGGGGGGACAGATGAACACCGGGGAGCTGTTTTTT. It translates to CASRGGQMNTGELFF.

V and J are TRBV6-5 and TRBJ2-7; TRBD1 matches 8 bases. This CDR3 is 14 amino acids long. Germline assignment: CDR1 MNHEY and CDR2 SVGAGI. The V segment lost 6 bases and the J segment 2 bases; nucleotides outside the gene matches: 6. The CDR3 reads CASSRGQATYEQYF. The CDR3 DNA follows: TGTGCCAGCAGCCGGGGACAGGCCACCTACGAGCAGTACTTC.

The table lists this clonotype with many counts. V is TRBV29-1 and J is TRBJ2-3, with D maybe TRBD2 (5 bases). This CDR3 region has 12 residues. The V gene's germline CDR1 is SQVTM and CDR2 ANQGSEA. Between the trimmed V and J ends, which lost 4 bases and 2 bases, there was a span of 7 bases. Here the CDR3 reads CSVGDYTDTQYF. CDR3 DNA sequence: TGCAGCGTTGGTGACTACACAGATACGCAGTATTTT.

On this clonotype: One junction end does not reproduce the germline sequence, and a read error may be involved. The chain carries TRBV13 and TRBJ2-7, with unresolved D. Germline lookup yields CDR1 PRHDT and CDR2 FYEKMQ (reference sequence). The CDR3 is 16 residues long. The CDR3 reads CTSSLGRPDLSYEQYF. The CDR3 nucleotides read TGTACCAGCAGCTTAGGCCGCCCAGATCTCTCCTACGAGCAGTACTTC.

This clonotype was found many times. CDR3 protein: CASSQDSPSNYGYTF. In DNA form, the CDR3 reads TGCGCCAGCAGCCAAGACAGCCCTTCTAACTATGGCTACACCTTC. The chain is built from TRBV4-1 and TRBJ1-2, with D hard to call. Germline V gene data show CDR1 as MGHRA and CDR2 as YSYEKL. The germline V and J ends were trimmed by 0 bases and 0 bases, with 8 bases remaining between them. CDR3 length: 15 residues.

This clonotype was seen a handful of times. V and J are TRBV30 and TRBJ1-2; tentative D call: TRBD1 (5 bases). The CDR3 totals 13 residues. V lost 5 bases to trimming and J lost 5 bases, with 15 bases between them. The V gene's germline CDR1 is GTSNPN and CDR2 SVGIG (reference sequence). The CDR3 nucleotides read TGTGCCTGGCCTTGGGGCCCAAAATATGGCTACACCTTC. This sequence encodes CAWPWGPKYGYTF.

This rearrangement joins TRBV12-3 or TRBV12-4 to TRBJ2-5, with 8 bases that match TRBD1. The CDR3 spans 15 residues. J gave up 3 bases and V 1 base, and 4 bases lay outside the gene matches. CDR3 in DNA: TGTGCCAGCAGTTTAGGACAGGGGCGTGAAGAGACCCAGTACTTC. Translation: CASSLGQGREETQYF.

This clonotype appeared a few times. V is TRBV5-5 and J is TRBJ1-1; D remains unclear. The CDR3 runs 15 residues. V lost 4 bases and J 3 bases, leaving 16 bases between the germline ends. The germline V gene has CDR1 SGHKS and CDR2 YYEKEE (reference sequence). As DNA, the CDR3 is TGTGCCAGCAGCGCACAAAATTCGGGCTACACTGAAGCTTTCTTT. It codes for CASSAQNSGYTEAFF.

This chain links TRBV11-2 with TRBJ2-2, with 11 bases fitting TRBD2. Looked up from germline, CDR1 is SGHAT and CDR2 is FQNNGV. J lost 0 bases, V lost 5 bases, and 8 bases had no gene match. This CDR3 region has 18 residues. In nucleotides, the CDR3 is TGTGCCAGCAGCCGATGGGGACTAGCGGTAACGAACACCGGGGAGCTGTTTTTT. It translates to CASSRWGLAVTNTGELFF.

This clonotype was recorded many times. The V call is TRBV4-1, the J call TRBJ2-7; D is undetermined. The CDR3 runs to 13 residues. CDR1 MGHRA and CDR2 YSYEKL come from the germline V gene. Trimming pared 1 base from V and 3 bases from J, leaving 7 bases between. CDR3 in DNA: TGCGCCAGCAGCCAAGGTCAGTACTACGAGCAGTACTTC. Translating it yields CASSQGQYYEQYF.

This clonotype was seen a handful of times. This chain links TRBV12-3 or TRBV12-4 with TRBJ1-1; 8 bases agree with TRBD1. The V segment lost 6 bases and the J segment 3 bases; nucleotides outside the gene matches: 3. The CDR3 consists of 13 residues. The DNA for the CDR3 is TGTGCCAGCAGGACAGGGGACTACACTGAAGCTTTCTTT. Translation: CASRTGDYTEAFF.

This clonotype appeared a few times. V and J are TRBV27 and TRBJ1-3; D is unresolved. Germline lookup yields CDR1 MNHEY and CDR2 SMNVEV (reference sequence). CDR3 length: 15 amino acids. V lost 6 bases to trimming and J lost 0 bases, with 12 bases between them. The DNA of the CDR3 is TGTGCCAGCAGCACAGCAGGATTCTCTGGAAACACCATATATTTT. It is translated as CASSTAGFSGNTIYF.

On this clonotype: It may be a read error: a sequence one base away is much more abundant. The gene calls are TRBV2 and TRBJ2-1; possibly TRBD2 for D (6 bases). In germline, CDR1 is SNHLY, CDR2 FYNNEI. V was shortened by 10 bases and J by 2 bases, with 15 bases between the two germline ends. The CDR3 is made up of 14 amino acids. This CDR3 is CANRPGLTYNEQFF. The CDR3 coding sequence is TGTGCCAACAGGCCCGGACTAACCTACAATGAGCAGTTCTTC.